Listed below are T cell receptor beta chains from one sample, sequenced in a study of blood T cell repertoires in COVID-19. Profiled with immunoSEQ multiplex PCR; TCRdb holds only in-frame clones, not every one. Among approximately 250,000 clones, about four fifths were seen once, and the ten largest hold more than 4%. The sample comprised peripheral blood. The receptors were sampled from a man between 50 and 59 years old with acute or convalescent COVID-19. Each CDR3 is given with its conserved first and last residue. The D gene is left open where the match is weak. Clone size, where shown, is once, few, many, or a class for clones that have expanded.

j_call | v_call | d_call | clone_size | cdr3_nt | cdr3_aa
TRBJ2-7 | TRBV4-2 | . | . | TGTGCCAGCAGCCAGATAGAGGGAGGGGGGTACGAGCAGTACTTC | CASSQIEGGGYEQYF
TRBJ2-5 | TRBV3-1/TRBV3-2 | . | . | TGTGCCAGCAGGCGCCAAGAGACCCAGTACTTC | CASRRQETQYF
TRBJ1-2 | TRBV3-1/TRBV3-2 | TRBD1 | . | TGTGCCAGCAGCCGAGACAAAGGGGGCCAGACTAACTATGGCTACACCTTC | CASSRDKGGQTNYGYTF
TRBJ1-2 | TRBV7-8 | TRBD1 | . | TGTGCCAGCAGCTTAGTGGGCGGGACTCGGGACAGGGACTATGGCTACACCTTC | CASSLVGGTRDRDYGYTF
TRBJ1-4 | TRBV6-5 | TRBD1 | . | TGTGCCAGCAGTTACTCAACAGGGGCTAATGAAAAACTGTTTTTT | CASSYSTGANEKLFF
TRBJ1-2 | TRBV29-1 | . | . | TGCAGCGTCCCTCGGGACTATGGCTACACCTTC | CSVPRDYGYTF
TRBJ2-1 | TRBV19 | TRBD2 | . | TGTGCCAGTAGTATAGATGGGACGCAATATAGCGGGAGGGAAGAGGAAGAGCAGTTCTTC | CASSIDGTQYSGREEEEQFF
TRBJ2-7 | TRBV5-4 | TRBD2 | few | TGTGCCAGCAGCCCCACGGGGGGACTAGCAGAGCAGTACTTC | CASSPTGGLAEQYF
TRBJ1-6 | TRBV27 | . | . | TGTGCCAGCAGTCTTACAGGGTACCGTTCACCCCTCCACTTT | CASSLTGYRSPLHF
TRBJ2-2 | TRBV5-1 | . | . | TGCGCCAGCAGCTTGGTGGCAGGGCAAACCGGGGAGCTGTTTTTT | CASSLVAGQTGELFF
TRBJ2-2 | TRBV7-9 | . | . | TGTGCCAGCAGCTTCAGGACCCGTACAGGGGAGGCCGGGGAGCTGTTTTTT | CASSFRTRTGEAGELFF
TRBJ2-7 | TRBV7-9 | . | . | TGTGCCAGCAGTTTAGACAGCCCGTACTACGAGCAGTACTTC | CASSLDSPYYEQYF
TRBJ2-7 | TRBV6-5 | TRBD1 | . | TGTGCCAGCAGTTACTCCCGACAGGGGAACTACGAGCAGTACTTC | CASSYSRQGNYEQYF
TRBJ1-5 | TRBV5-8 | TRBD1 | few | TGTGCCAGCAGCCTGGGACAGGGGGCAGCTCAGCCCCAGCATTTT | CASSLGQGAAQPQHF
TRBJ1-2 | TRBV12-3/TRBV12-4 | . | . | TGTGCCAGCGGCCCTGGCTATGGCTACACCTTC | CASGPGYGYTF
TRBJ1-1 | TRBV9 | . | once | TGTGCCAGCAGCCCGGGGGGGGTTCTGGGGCAGGTCACTGAAGCTTTCTTT | CASSPGGVLGQVTEAFF
TRBJ2-2 | TRBV10-3 | . | . | TGTGCCATCAGTGAGAGTTCAGGATTGGCCGGGGAGCTGTTTTTT | CAISESSGLAGELFF
TRBJ1-2 | TRBV7-9 | TRBD1 | . | TGTGCCAGCAGCTTAGGCTTGGGACAGGACTATGGCTACACCTTC | CASSLGLGQDYGYTF
TRBJ1-3 | TRBV18 | . | . | TGTGCCAGCTCACCGGGACACCATACCTCTGGAAACACCATATATTTT | CASSPGHHTSGNTIYF
TRBJ1-6 | TRBV6-5 | TRBD1 | . | TGTGCCAGCAGTTCCACCTGGGACAGGGGAAACTCACCCCTCCACTTT | CASSSTWDRGNSPLHF
TRBJ1-1 | TRBV4-1 | . | . | TGCGCCAGCAGCCAAGCTTGGGAGAGAGTCCCCACTGAAGCTTTCTTT | CASSQAWERVPTEAFF
TRBJ1-1 | TRBV19 | . | . | TGTGCCAGTAGTGTACCCGGGACGGGGGCTGAAGCTTTCTTT | CASSVPGTGAEAFF
TRBJ2-2 | TRBV5-4 | TRBD2 | . | TGTGCCAGCAGCTTGGCTCCGAGCGGGAGAGCCGGGGAGCTGTTTTTT | CASSLAPSGRAGELFF
TRBJ2-7 | TRBV6-5 | TRBD1 | . | TGTGCCAGCAATGTTGGACAGGGAGATGGGGAGCAGTACTTC | CASNVGQGDGEQYF
TRBJ1-3 | TRBV5-1 | . | . | TGCGCCAGCAGCATTTCGACAGCTGGAAACACCATATATTTT | CASSISTAGNTIYF
TRBJ1-5 | TRBV27 | TRBD1 | . | TGTGCCAGCAGTCGGGACAGGGCGGGTCAGCCCCAGCATTTT | CASSRDRAGQPQHF
TRBJ2-4 | TRBV5-1 | TRBD1 | . | TGCGCCAGCAGCTTATCCGGGACAGGGGGGACGTACTTC | CASSLSGTGGTYF
TRBJ2-1 | TRBV18 | TRBD2 | . | TGTGCCAGCTCACCAAGCGGGATGCACTACAATGAGCAGTTCTTC | CASSPSGMHYNEQFF
TRBJ2-3 | TRBV19 | . | . | TGTGCCAGTAGTAATTTCAGGCGGGGTGGCACAGATACGCAGTATTTT | CASSNFRRGGTDTQYF
TRBJ2-1 | TRBV27 | TRBD1 | . | TGTGCCAGCAGTTGGGACAGCCCATACAATGAGCAGTTCTTC | CASSWDSPYNEQFF
TRBJ2-3 | TRBV27 | . | . | TGTGCCAGCAGAATACAGGGTTCTGGAGATACGCAGTATTTT | CASRIQGSGDTQYF
TRBJ2-2 | TRBV27 | . | once | TGTGCCAGCAGTTTCACAAACACCGGGGAGCTGTTTTTT | CASSFTNTGELFF
TRBJ1-1 | TRBV27 | . | . | TGTGCCACCAGAAGGGGAATCGGGCCTGAAGCTTTCTTT | CATRRGIGPEAFF
TRBJ2-1 | TRBV5-6 | . | . | TGTGCCAGCAGCTTGGTTAGCAATGAGCAGTTCTTC | CASSLVSNEQFF
TRBJ1-2 | TRBV24-1 | . | few | TGTGCCACCAGTGATTTGGAGGGCGCAAGTGGCTACACCTTC | CATSDLEGASGYTF
TRBJ2-7 | TRBV9 | TRBD1 | . | TGTGCCAGCAGCGTAGGGGGCAGGGGGCCCGAGCAGTACTTC | CASSVGGRGPEQYF
TRBJ2-5 | TRBV6-5 | . | . | TGTGCCAGCAGTTACGGCGTGACAAGACAAGAGACCCAGTACTTC | CASSYGVTRQETQYF
TRBJ2-5 | TRBV28 | TRBD1 | . | TGTGCCAGCAGTTCAGGACAGGGGGTTCCAGCTCAATCAGAGACCCAGTACTTC | CASSSGQGVPAQSETQYF